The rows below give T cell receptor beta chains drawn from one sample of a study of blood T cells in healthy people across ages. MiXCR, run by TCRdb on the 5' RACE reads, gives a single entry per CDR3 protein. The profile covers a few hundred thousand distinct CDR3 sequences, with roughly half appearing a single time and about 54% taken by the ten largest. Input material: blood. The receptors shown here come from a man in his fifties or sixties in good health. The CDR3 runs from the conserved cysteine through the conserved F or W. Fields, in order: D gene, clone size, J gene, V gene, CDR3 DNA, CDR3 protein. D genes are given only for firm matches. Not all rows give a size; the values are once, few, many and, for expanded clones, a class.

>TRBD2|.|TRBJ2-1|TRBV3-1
TGTGCCAGCAGCCATTCGACTAGCGGGAGAGGCAATGAGCAGTTCTTC
CASSHSTSGRGNEQFF
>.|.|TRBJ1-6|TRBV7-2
TGTGCCAGCAGCTTAGGGCAGAGCTATAATTCACCCCTCCACTTT
CASSLGQSYNSPLHF
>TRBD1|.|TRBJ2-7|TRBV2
TGTGCCAGCAGTGAGTACAGGGGGCGCGGCGAGCAGTACTTC
CASSEYRGRGEQYF
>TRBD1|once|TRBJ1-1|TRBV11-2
TGTGCCAGCAGCTCCGGGACAGGGAGAAACACTGAAGCTTTCTTT
CASSSGTGRNTEAFF
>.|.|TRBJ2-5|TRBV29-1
TGCAGCGTAGAAAGGGGCCAAGAGACCCAGTACTTC
CSVERGQETQYF
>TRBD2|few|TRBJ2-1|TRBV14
TGTGCCAGCAGCCAAGATTTACTAGCGGGGTACAATGAGCAGTTCTTC
CASSQDLLAGYNEQFF
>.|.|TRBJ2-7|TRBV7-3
TGTGCCAGCAGCCTGAACTTTGATCAGCAGTACTTC
CASSLNFDQQYF
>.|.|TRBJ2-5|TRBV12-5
TGTGCTAGTGGTTTTACCGGACGGATGGGAGAGACCCAGTACTTC
CASGFTGRMGETQYF
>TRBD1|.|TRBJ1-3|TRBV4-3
TGCGCCAGCAGCGACAGCATAGTCACCGGGACAGGGGTAGCTGGAAACACCATATATTTT
CASSDSIVTGTGVAGNTIYF
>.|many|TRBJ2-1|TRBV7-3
TGTGCCAGCAGCCCCGGACTGAGTAGCGATGAGCAGTTCTTC
CASSPGLSSDEQFF
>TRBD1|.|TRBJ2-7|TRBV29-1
TGCAGCGTTGAGTTAGGGACAGGGGGAACCTACGAGCAGTACTTC
CSVELGTGGTYEQYF
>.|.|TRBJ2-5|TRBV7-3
TGTGCCAGCAGAAAATCCCCAGCGGGCCCAGAGACCCAGTACTTC
CASRKSPAGPETQYF
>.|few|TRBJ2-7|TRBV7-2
TGTGCCAGCAGCTTAGAAGGGCTAGCGTTAAACGAGCAGTACTTC
CASSLEGLALNEQYF
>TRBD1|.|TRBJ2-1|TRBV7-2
TGTGCCAGCAGCCCCAGGACAGGGGCGGTAAATGAGCAGTTCTTC
CASSPRTGAVNEQFF